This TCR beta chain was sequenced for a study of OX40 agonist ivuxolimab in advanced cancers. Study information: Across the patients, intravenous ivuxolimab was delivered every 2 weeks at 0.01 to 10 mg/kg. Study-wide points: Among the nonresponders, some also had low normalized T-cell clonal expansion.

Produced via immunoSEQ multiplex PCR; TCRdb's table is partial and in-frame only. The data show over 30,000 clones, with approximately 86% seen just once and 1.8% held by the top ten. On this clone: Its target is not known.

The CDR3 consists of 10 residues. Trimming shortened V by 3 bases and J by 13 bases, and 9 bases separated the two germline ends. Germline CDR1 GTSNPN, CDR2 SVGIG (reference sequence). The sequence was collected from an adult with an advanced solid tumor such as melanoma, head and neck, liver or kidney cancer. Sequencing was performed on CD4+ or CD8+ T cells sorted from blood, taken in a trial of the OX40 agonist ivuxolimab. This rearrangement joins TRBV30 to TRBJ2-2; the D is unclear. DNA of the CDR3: TGTGCCTGGAGGAGGAATTGGCTGTTTTTT. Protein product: CAWRRNWLFF.